This record covers a single TCR beta chain. Its antigen remains unknown. CDR3 size: 14 residues. V was pared by 5 bases and J by 8 bases, with 16 bases between. The germline gives CDR1 SGHVS, CDR2 FQNEAQ. Repertoires were generated with immunoSEQ multiplex PCR, while TCRdb's copy carries only in-frame clones and drops some. This sample yields 85,000 or so clones, of which about 93% are seen a single time; about 9.9% belongs to the top ten. This sample is drawn from a study of T cell responses to AZD1222 COVID-19 vaccine. Whole-study results and caveats: It should be noted that donors were predominantly white British and more often female, and clonal diversity was possibly underestimated. Two doses of AZD1222 preceded a rise in Spike-specific TCR breadth and depth.

Sequenced here: peripheral blood, sampled 28 days after the second AZD1222 dose. This chain joins TRBV7-8 and TRBJ2-1, with D tentatively TRBD2 (6 bases). This sequence was found in an adult who received the AZD1222 COVID-19 vaccine. The CDR3 region is CASSKVGGPYEQFF. CDR3 in DNA: TGTGCCAGCAGCAAAGTAGGAGGGCCCTATGAGCAGTTCTTC.